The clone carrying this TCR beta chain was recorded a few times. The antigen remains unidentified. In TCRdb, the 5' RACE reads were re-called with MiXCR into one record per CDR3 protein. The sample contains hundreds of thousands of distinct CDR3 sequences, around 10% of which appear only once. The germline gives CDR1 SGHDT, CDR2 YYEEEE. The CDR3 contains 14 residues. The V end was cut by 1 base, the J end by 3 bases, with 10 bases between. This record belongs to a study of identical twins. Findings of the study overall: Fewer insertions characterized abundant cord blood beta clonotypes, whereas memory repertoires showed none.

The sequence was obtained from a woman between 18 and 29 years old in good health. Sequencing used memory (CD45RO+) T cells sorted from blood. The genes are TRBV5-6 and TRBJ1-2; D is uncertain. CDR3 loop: CASSLNLGYYGYTF. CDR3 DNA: TGTGCCAGCAGCTTGAATCTGGGTTACTATGGCTACACCTTC.